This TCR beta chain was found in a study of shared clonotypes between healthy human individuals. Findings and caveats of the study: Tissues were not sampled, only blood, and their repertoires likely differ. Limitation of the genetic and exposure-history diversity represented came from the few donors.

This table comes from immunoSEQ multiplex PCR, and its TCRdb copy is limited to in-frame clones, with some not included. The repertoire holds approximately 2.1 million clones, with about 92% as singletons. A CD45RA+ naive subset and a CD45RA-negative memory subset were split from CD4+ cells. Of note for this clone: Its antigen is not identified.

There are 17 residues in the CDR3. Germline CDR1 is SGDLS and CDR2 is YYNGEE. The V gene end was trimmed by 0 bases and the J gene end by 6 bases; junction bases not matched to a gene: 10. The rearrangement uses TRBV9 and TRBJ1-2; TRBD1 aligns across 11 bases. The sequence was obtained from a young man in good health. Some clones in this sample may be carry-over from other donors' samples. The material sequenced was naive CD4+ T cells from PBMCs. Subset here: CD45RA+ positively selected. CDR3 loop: CASSVGGTGGLVDGYTF. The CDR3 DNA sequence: TGTGCCAGCAGCGTAGGCGGGACAGGGGGTCTTGTGGATGGCTACACCTTC.